This T cell receptor beta chain appears in the sequencing data of a study of beta chain features in type 1 diabetes. Trimming pared 5 bases from V and 7 bases from J, leaving 11 bases between. This CDR3 region has 12 residues. Germline V gives CDR1 LNHDA, CDR2 SQIVND (reference sequence). Expressed TCRB transcripts were sequenced, since all the RNA that had been isolated was reverse transcribed. The assay was immunoSEQ multiplex PCR, and TCRdb's table has in-frame clones only and misses some. The sample has roughly 300,000 clones, approximately 14% seen once. The authors took one heparinised blood draw, averaging roughly 120 mL, from each donor.

The sample comprised central memory CD4+ T cells from blood. The gene calls are TRBV19 and TRBJ1-2, with a possible D match to TRBD1 (5 bases). The source is a man aged 25-40 years in good health. The CDR3 DNA reads TGTGCCAGTAGTCGGGTCAGGGCTGGCTACACCTTC. It specifies CASSRVRAGYTF.